This T cell receptor beta chain comes out of a study of cytomegalovirus exposure and HLA in healthy donors. As regards this clone: Its antigen is undetermined.

General observations from the study: The authors enumerated under 200 TCR beta chains as linked to cytomegalovirus.

The PCR employed 60 Vbeta primers together with 13 Jbeta primers. Measured with immunoSEQ multiplex PCR; TCRdb has only the in-frame clones, and not every one. In the table there are more than 130,000 clones, about four fifths of which are singletons. The sequence was collected from a man aged 35-49 years in good health and CMV-seropositive. Sequencing used PBMCs.

CDR3 in DNA: TGTGCCAGCAGCGTAGCGCCTCAGGGGGGAGATGAAAAACTGTTTTTT. This encodes CASSVAPQGGDEKLFF. The chain is built from TRBV9 and TRBJ1-4; TRBD1 aligns across 7 bases. J was trimmed by 6 bases and V by 0 bases; bases with no gene match: 8. Germline V gene data show CDR1 as SGDLS and CDR2 as YYNGEE. This CDR3 contains 16 residues.